These 19 T cell receptor beta chains originate from one sample sequenced in a study of T-cell memory formation after mild COVID-19. MiXCR, run by TCRdb on the 5' RACE reads, gives a single entry per CDR3 protein. This sample yields a few hundred thousand distinct CDR3 sequences, of which roughly 24% are seen a single time; around 8.1% belongs to the top ten. Sequencing used PBMCs or a T cell subset sorted from them (not recorded which). Receptors originate from an adult woman who had mild COVID-19 (a few samples of this study predate the infection). Cell type and time point are not known.

The rearrangement uses TRBV5-5 and TRBJ2-7, with D maybe TRBD1 (6 bases). CDR1 is SGHKS and CDR2 is YYEKEE in the germline V gene (reference sequence). CDR3 length: 18 amino acids. Trimming left V 0 bases short and J 6 bases short, with 25 bases between. CDR3 sequence: CASSLAGFTGYSEGEQYF. DNA for the CDR3: TGTGCCAGCAGCTTGGCGGGATTTACAGGGTACTCCGAGGGCGAGCAGTACTTC. The complete variable domain, with remaining parts taken from reference TRBV5-5 and TRBJ2-7, reads DAGVTQSPTHLIKTRGQQVTLRCSPISGHKSVSWYQQVLGQGPQFIFQYYEKEERGRGNFPDRFSARQFPNYSSELNVNALLLGDSALYLCASSLAGFTGYSEGEQYFGPGTRLTVT.

The chain couples TRBV7-9 to TRBJ1-2; TRBD1 might be the D (5 bases). Between the trimmed V and J ends, which lost 4 bases and 8 bases, there was a span of 17 bases. The CDR3 runs to 14 residues. Looked up from germline, CDR1 is SEHNR and CDR2 is FQNEAQ (reference sequence). CDR3 DNA: TGTGCCAGCAGCTCAAGAGACGGGGGTTGGGGCTACACCTTC. This sequence encodes CASSSRDGGWGYTF.

This clonotype has just a few counts. This rearrangement joins TRBV7-6 to TRBJ2-2, with TRBD2 matching over 7 bases. Germline V gives CDR1 SGHVS, CDR2 FNYEAQ. V shed 0 bases and J 1 base; nucleotides not matched to a gene: 2. The CDR3 spans 16 residues. The CDR3 coding sequence is TGTGCCAGCAGCTTAGCTGGCGGGAGGAACACCGGGGAGCTGTTTTTT. As protein: CASSLAGGRNTGELFF.

This clonotype turned up a few times. The chain uses TRBV2 and TRBJ2-3, with 10 bases fitting TRBD2. The CDR3 sequence is 17 residues long. Germline V lookup: CDR1 SNHLY, CDR2 FYNNEI. Unmatched junction bases numbered 11, after V lost 6 bases and J lost 2 bases. The CDR3 loop reads CASRKASGGSNTDTQYF. CDR3 DNA: TGTGCCAGCAGGAAGGCTAGCGGGGGCTCAAACACAGATACGCAGTATTTT.

The genes are TRBV10-3 and TRBJ2-5, with 8 bases that match TRBD1. CDR3 length equals 15 residues. Germline V lookup: CDR1 ENHRY, CDR2 SYGVKD. V was clipped by 6 bases and J by 5 bases; unmatched bases: 11. The CDR3 nucleotides read TGTGCCATCAGGGGGGACAGGTACCTGGGGGAGACCCAGTACTTC. Encoded protein: CAIRGDRYLGETQYF.

This clonotype was seen a handful of times. V gene TRBV12-3 or TRBV12-4 combines with J gene TRBJ1-5; tentatively, D is TRBD1 (6 bases). The CDR3 length is 15 residues. V was clipped by 6 bases and J by 0 bases, with 12 bases between them. Here the CDR3 reads CASSKGGSSNQPQHF. CDR3 in DNA: TGTGCCAGCAGCAAAGGGGGTTCTAGCAATCAGCCCCAGCATTTT.

The chain recombines TRBV2 with TRBJ1-2, with a possible D match to TRBD1 (5 bases). Per germline, CDR1 SNHLY and CDR2 FYNNEI. This CDR3 region has 12 residues. Trimming removed 8 bases from V and 3 bases from J, with 10 bases in between. CDR3 sequence reads: CASWGRDYGYTF. Here the CDR3 DNA reads TGTGCCAGCTGGGGACGGGACTATGGCTACACCTTC.

The chain uses TRBV12-3 or TRBV12-4 and TRBJ1-3; D ambiguous. With 5 bases removed from V and 0 bases from J, the gap between germline ends came to 26 bases. The CDR3 extends over 20 amino acids. CDR3 nucleotides: TGTGCCAGCAGTCCCCCCCTAGGCAAGGGCCGAGTTTCCTCTGGAAACACCATATATTTT. This gives the protein CASSPPLGKGRVSSGNTIYF.

The rearrangement uses TRBV20-1 and TRBJ2-5; D is tentatively TRBD1 or TRBD2 (6 bases each). The germline gives CDR1 DFQATT, CDR2 SNEGSKA (reference sequence). Trimming took 1 base from V and 5 from J, leaving 11 bases between them. This CDR3 contains 13 residues. The DNA for the CDR3 is TGCAGTGCTAGAGGGGGGGCTGATGAGACCCAGTACTTC. Translating it yields CSARGGADETQYF.

The chain has TRBV6-2 or TRBV6-3 and TRBJ2-7, with unresolved D. The V and J ends lost 3 bases and 4 bases respectively, with 13 bases between them. Germline CDR1 reads MNHEY; CDR2 reads SVGEGT. The CDR3 runs 14 residues. DNA of the CDR3: TGTGCCAGCAGTTATAATCCCCCCCCTTACGAGCAGTACTTC. It encodes CASSYNPPPYEQYF.

This clonotype has only a few counts. J is TRBJ2-5 and V is TRBV19, with TRBD2 matching 8 bases. CDR1 is LNHDA, CDR2 SQIVND, per germline (reference sequence). Unmatched junction bases numbered 11, after V lost 4 bases and J lost 4 bases. CDR3 length: 16 residues. The CDR3 DNA reads TGTGCCAGTAGTACCCGGGGTAGCGGGAAAGGAGAGACCCAGTACTTC. It yields the protein CASSTRGSGKGETQYF.

This clonotype appeared a few times. This chain joins TRBV5-1 and TRBJ2-6, with D perhaps matching TRBD1 (6 bases). CDR3 size: 17 residues. Germline loops: CDR1 SGHRS, CDR2 YFSETQ. V lost 2 bases and J lost 0, with 12 bases in between. CDR3 protein: CASSFGRGFSGANVLTF. DNA for the CDR3: TGCGCCAGCAGCTTTGGCAGGGGCTTCTCTGGGGCCAACGTCCTGACTTTC.

The genes are TRBV7-2 and TRBJ1-2, with D unclear. The CDR3 has 13 amino acids. CDR1 is SGHTA, CDR2 FQGNSA, per germline. V lost 5 bases and J lost 1, with 8 bases in between. The DNA of the CDR3 is TGTGCCAGCAGCAGCACCGATAACTATGGCTACACCTTC. Translation: CASSSTDNYGYTF. Filled out from reference TRBV7-2 and TRBJ1-2, the complete variable domain reads GAGVSQSPSNKVTEKGKDVELRCDPISGHTALYWYRQSLGQGLEFLIYFQGNSAPDKSGLPSDRFSAERTGGSVSTLTIQRTQQEDSAVYLCASSSTDNYGYTFGSGTRLTVV.

The sample holds a few counts of this clonotype. DNA of the CDR3: TGTGCCAGCAGGGATCGACAGGGGGCAAACTATGGCTACACCTTC. Its translation is CASRDRQGANYGYTF. The chain uses TRBV7-8 and TRBJ1-2; 10 bases map to TRBD1. The V gene end was trimmed by 6 bases and the J gene end by 2 bases; junction bases not matched to a gene: 6. CDR3 length equals 15 residues. CDR1 is SGHVS, CDR2 FQNEAQ, per germline.

The genes are TRBV25-1 and TRBJ2-7; D is undetermined. The germline gives CDR1 MGHDK, CDR2 SYGVNS. Trimming took off 1 base at V and 4 bases at J, with 8 bases between the two ends. This CDR3 has 13 residues. CDR3 nucleotide sequence: TGTGCCAGCAGTGAATCTCAGGCATACGAGCAGTACTTC. It encodes CASSESQAYEQYF.

This clonotype has only a few counts. This chain connects TRBV29-1 to TRBJ2-1; the match to TRBD1 covers 7 bases. V shed 5 bases, J shed 8 bases, and the junction held 12 bases outside the gene matches. Looked up from germline, CDR1 is SQVTM and CDR2 is ANQGSEA. The CDR3 is made up of 14 amino acids. Written as DNA, the CDR3 is TGCAGCGTTTCAAGGGGGCGCGGGTTCGATGAGCAGTTCTTC. This codes for CSVSRGRGFDEQFF.

The chain combines TRBV7-9 with TRBJ2-7; TRBD2 agrees at 9 bases. The CDR3 sequence is 13 residues long. Germline loops: CDR1 SEHNR, CDR2 FQNEAQ (reference sequence). J lost 7 bases, V lost 6 bases, and 7 bases had no gene match. The CDR3 nucleotides are TGTGCCAGCAGTCGTAGCGGGGGAGAGGAGCAGTACTTC. This encodes CASSRSGGEEQYF. Supplemented by reference TRBV7-9 and TRBJ2-7, the full variable domain reads DTGVSQNPRHKITKRGQNVTFRCDPISEHNRLYWYRQTLGQGPEFLTYFQNEAQLEKSRLLSDRFSAERPKGSFSTLEIQRTEQGDSAMYLCASSRSGGEEQYFGPGTRLTVT.

The chain links TRBV3-1 to TRBJ2-1; the match to TRBD2 covers 8 bases. The CDR3 consists of 19 residues. J gave up 5 bases and V 1 base, and 16 bases lay outside the gene matches. Germline lookup yields CDR1 LGHDT and CDR2 YNNKEL (reference sequence). DNA for the CDR3: TGTGCCAGCAGCCAAGTACGGGGGGGATATTCTCATTCCGACAATGAGCAGTTCTTC. It yields the protein CASSQVRGGYSHSDNEQFF.

This clonotype was observed a handful of times. The chain links TRBV6-6 to TRBJ1-4; D ambiguous. The length of the CDR3 is 12 residues. Germline lookup yields CDR1 MNHNY and CDR2 SVGAGI (reference sequence). Trimming stripped 5 bases from V and 8 bases from J, with 9 bases between. Here the CDR3 DNA reads TGTGCCAGCAGTCGCCCGGAGGAAAAACTGTTTTTT. It yields the protein CASSRPEEKLFF.